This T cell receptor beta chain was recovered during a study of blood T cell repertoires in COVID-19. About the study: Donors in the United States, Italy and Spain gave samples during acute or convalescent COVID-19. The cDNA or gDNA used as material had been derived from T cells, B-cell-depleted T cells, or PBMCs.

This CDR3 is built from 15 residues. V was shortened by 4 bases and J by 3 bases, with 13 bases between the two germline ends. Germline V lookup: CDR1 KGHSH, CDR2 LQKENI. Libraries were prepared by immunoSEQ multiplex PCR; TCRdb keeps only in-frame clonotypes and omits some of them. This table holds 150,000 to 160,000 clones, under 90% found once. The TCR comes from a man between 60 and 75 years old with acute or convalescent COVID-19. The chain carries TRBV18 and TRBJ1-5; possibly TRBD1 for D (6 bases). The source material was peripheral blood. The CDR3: CASSRGTGSNQPQHF. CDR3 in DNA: TGTGCCAGCTCACGTGGTACAGGGTCCAATCAGCCCCAGCATTTT.